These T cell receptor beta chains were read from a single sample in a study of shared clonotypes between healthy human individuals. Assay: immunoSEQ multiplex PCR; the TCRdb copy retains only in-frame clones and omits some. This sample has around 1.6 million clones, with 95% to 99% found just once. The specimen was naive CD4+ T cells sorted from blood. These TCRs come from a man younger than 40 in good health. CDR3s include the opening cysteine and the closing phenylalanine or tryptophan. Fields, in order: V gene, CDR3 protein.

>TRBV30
CAWTFAGGRVETQYF
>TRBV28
CASSLIGRKGQPQHF
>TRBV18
CASSYKRGGTGELFF
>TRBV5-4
CASSKQERETQYF
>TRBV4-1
CASSQATSTYNEQFF
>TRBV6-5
CASSTGFTEAFF
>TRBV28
CASNPPIIVGPNYGYTF
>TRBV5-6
CASSLGSGTGVANYGYTF
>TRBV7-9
CASSPKRTGSRVNEQFF
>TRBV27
CATRLGGSYEQYF
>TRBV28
CASGTGVYTEAFF
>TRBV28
CASRRLAGVPEQYF
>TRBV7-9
CASSSLQGWGTMADTQYF
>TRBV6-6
CASSAPTGPTDTQYF
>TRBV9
CASSVGGQAYEQYF
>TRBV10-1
CASSAGANEKLFF